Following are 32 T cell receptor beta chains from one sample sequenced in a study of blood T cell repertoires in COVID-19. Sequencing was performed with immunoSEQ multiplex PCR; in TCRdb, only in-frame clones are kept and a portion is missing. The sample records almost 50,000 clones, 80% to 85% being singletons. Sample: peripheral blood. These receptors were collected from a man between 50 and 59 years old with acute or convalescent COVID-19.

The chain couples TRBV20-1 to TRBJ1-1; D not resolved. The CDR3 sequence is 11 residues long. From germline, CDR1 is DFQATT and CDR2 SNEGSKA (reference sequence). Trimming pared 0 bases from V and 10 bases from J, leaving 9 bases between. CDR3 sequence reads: CSAREIRGAFF. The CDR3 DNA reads TGCAGTGCTAGAGAGATCAGAGGAGCTTTCTTT.

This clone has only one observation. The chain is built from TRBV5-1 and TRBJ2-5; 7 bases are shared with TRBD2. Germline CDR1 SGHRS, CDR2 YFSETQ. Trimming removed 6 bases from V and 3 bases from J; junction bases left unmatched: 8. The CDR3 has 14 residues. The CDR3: CASTSGTNKETQYF. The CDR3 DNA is TGCGCCAGCACCTCCGGGACTAACAAAGAGACCCAGTACTTC.

For the CDR3, the DNA is TGTGCCAGTAGTACACGGGAGGGCCTCAAAGAGACCCAGTACTTC. Residues: CASSTREGLKETQYF. The chain links TRBV19 to TRBJ2-5, with 8 bases fitting TRBD2. Germline CDR1 and CDR2: LNHDA and SQIVND (reference sequence). With V trimmed by 4 bases and J by 3 bases, 7 bases remained unmatched. The CDR3 totals 15 residues. The full variable domain, with the rest looked up from reference TRBV19 and TRBJ2-5, is DGGITQSPKYLFRKEGQNVTLSCEQNLNHDAMYWYRQDPGQGLRLIYYSQIVNDFQKGDIAEGYSVSREKKESFPLTVTSAQKNPTAFYLCASSTREGLKETQYFGPGTRLLVL.

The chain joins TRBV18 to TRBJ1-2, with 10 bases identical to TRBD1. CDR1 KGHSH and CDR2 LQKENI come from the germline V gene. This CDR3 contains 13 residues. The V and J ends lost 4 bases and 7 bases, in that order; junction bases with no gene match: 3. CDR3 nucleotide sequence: TGTGCCAGCTCACAGGACAGGGGGTTTGGCTACACCTTC. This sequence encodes CASSQDRGFGYTF.

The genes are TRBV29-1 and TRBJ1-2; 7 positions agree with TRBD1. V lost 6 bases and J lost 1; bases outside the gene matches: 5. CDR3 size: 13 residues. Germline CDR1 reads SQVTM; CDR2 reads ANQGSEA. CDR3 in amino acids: CSVRTGLNYGYTF. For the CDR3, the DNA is TGCAGCGTACGGACAGGACTTAACTATGGCTACACCTTC.

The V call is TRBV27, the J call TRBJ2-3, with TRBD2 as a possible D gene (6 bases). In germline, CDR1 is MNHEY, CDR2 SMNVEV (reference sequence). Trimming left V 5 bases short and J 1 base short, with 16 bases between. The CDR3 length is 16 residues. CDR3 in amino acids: CASSPGMGEGTDTQYF. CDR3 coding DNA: TGTGCCAGCAGTCCTGGGATGGGGGAGGGCACAGATACGCAGTATTTT.

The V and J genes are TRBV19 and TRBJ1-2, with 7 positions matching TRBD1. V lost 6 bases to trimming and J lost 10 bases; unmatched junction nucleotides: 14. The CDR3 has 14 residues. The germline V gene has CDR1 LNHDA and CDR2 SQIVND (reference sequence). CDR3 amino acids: CASSMIDRASSYTF. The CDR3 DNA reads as TGTGCCAGTAGCATGATAGACAGGGCGTCATCCTACACCTTC.

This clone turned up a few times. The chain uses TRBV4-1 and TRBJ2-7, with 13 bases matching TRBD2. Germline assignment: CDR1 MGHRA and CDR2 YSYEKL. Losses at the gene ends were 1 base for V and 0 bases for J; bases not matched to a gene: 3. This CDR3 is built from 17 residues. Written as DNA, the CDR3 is TGCGCCAGCAGCCAAGCGACTAGCGGGAGGAGCTCCTACGAGCAGTACTTC. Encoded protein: CASSQATSGRSSYEQYF.

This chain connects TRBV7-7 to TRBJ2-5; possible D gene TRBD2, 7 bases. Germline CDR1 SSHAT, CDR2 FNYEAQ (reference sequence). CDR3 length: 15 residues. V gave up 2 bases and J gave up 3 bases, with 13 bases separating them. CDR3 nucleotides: TGTGCCAGCAGCTTAAGAGGGGGAGGGGAAGAGACCCAGTACTTC. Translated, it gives CASSLRGGGEETQYF.

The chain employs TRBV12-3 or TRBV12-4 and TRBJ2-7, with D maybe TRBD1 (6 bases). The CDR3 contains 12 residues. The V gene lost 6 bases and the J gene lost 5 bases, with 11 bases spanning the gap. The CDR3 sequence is CASSWNRDEQYF. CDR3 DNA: TGTGCCAGCAGCTGGAACAGGGACGAGCAGTACTTC.

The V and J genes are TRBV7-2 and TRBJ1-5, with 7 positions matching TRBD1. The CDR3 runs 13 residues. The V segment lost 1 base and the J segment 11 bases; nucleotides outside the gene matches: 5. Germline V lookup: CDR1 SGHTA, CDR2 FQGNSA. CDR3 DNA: TGTGCCAGCAGCTTAGACAGGGGAAGGACCCAGCATTTT. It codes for CASSLDRGRTQHF. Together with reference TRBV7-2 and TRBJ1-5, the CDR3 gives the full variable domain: GAGVSQSPSNKVTEKGKDVELRCDPISGHTALYWYRQSLGQGLEFLIYFQGNSAPDKSGLPSDRFSAERTGGSVSTLTIQRTQQEDSAVYLCASSLDRGRTQHFGDGTRLSIL.

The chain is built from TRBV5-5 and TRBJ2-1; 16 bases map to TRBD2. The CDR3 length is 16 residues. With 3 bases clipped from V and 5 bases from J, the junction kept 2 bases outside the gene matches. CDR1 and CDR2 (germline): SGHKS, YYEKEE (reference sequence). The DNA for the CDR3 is TGTGCCAGCAGCTGGGGACTAGCGGGAGGGGACAATGAGCAGTTCTTC. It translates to CASSWGLAGGDNEQFF.

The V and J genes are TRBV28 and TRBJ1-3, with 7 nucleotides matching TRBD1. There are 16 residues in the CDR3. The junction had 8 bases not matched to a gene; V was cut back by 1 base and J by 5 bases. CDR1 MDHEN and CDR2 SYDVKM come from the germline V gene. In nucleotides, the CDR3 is TGTGCCAGCAGTTTATATTCGGGACAGAGGCGAAACACCATATATTTT. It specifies CASSLYSGQRRNTIYF.

CDR3 region: CASSGLTGLRDEAFF. CDR3 nucleotides: TGTGCCAGCAGTGGCTTGACAGGGCTTAGGGATGAAGCTTTCTTT. The chain has TRBV27 and TRBJ1-1; 7 bases line up with TRBD1. In germline, CDR1 is MNHEY, CDR2 SMNVEV (reference sequence). CDR3 length equals 15 residues. V was pared by 5 bases and J by 7 bases, with 13 bases of the junction left unmatched.

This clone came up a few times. This CDR3 reads CASRDFGQGMNYGYTF. The CDR3 DNA reads as TGTGCCAGCAGGGATTTCGGACAGGGTATGAACTATGGCTACACCTTC. The rearrangement uses TRBV5-4 and TRBJ1-2; 8 bases line up with TRBD1. The CDR3 extends over 16 amino acids. Per the germline V gene, CDR1 is SGHNT and CDR2 is YYREEE (reference sequence). V lost 5 bases and J lost 2; bases outside the gene matches: 11.

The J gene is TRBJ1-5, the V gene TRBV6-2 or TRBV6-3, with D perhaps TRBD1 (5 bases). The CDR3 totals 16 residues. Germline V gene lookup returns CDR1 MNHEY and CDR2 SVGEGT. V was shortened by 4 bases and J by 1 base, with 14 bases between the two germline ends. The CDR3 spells CASSSSRAGSNQPQHF. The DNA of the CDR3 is TGTGCCAGCAGTTCTTCCAGGGCTGGAAGCAATCAGCCCCAGCATTTT.

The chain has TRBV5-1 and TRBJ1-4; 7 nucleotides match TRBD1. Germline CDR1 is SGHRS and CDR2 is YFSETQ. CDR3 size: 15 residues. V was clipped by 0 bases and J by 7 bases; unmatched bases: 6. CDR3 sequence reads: CASSLAKGAGEKLFF. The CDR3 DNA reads TGCGCCAGCAGCTTGGCCAAGGGGGCAGGTGAAAAACTGTTTTTT.

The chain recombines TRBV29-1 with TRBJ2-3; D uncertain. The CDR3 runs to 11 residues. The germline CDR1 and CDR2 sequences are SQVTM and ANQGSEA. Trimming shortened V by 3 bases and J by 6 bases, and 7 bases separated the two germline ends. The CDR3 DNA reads TGCAGCGTTGAGGTGGCCGATACGCAGTATTTT. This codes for CSVEVADTQYF.

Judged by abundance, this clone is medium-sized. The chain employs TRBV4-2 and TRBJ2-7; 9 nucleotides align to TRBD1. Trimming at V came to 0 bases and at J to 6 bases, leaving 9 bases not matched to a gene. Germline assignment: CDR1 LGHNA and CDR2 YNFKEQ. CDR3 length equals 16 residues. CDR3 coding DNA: TGTGCCAGCAGCCAAGAGCAAGGGACAGGGTCATCCGAGCAGTACTTC. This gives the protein CASSQEQGTGSSEQYF.

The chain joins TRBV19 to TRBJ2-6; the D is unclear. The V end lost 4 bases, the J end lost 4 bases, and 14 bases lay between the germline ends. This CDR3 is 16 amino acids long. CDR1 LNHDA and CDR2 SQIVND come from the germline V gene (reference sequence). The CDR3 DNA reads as TGTGCCAGTAGTAGGGCAGCACAAGGAGGGGCCAACGTCCTGACTTTC. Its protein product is CASSRAAQGGANVLTF.

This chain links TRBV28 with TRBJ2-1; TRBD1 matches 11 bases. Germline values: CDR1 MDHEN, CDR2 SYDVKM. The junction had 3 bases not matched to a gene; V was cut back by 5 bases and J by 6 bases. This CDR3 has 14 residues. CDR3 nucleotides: TGTGCCAGCAGTCCCGGGACAGGGGGCAATGAGCAGTTCTTC. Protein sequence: CASSPGTGGNEQFF. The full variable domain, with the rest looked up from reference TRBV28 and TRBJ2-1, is DVKVTQSSRYLVKRTGEKVFLECVQDMDHENMFWYRQDPGLGLRLIYFSYDVKMKEKGDIPEGYSVSREKKERFSLILESASTNQTSMYLCASSPGTGGNEQFFGPGTRLTVL.

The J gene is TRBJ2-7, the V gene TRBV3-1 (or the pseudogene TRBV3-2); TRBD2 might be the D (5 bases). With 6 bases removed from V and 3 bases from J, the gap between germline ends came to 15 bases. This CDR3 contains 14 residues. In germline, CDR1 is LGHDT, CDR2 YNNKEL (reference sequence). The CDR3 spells CASSWRASLYEQYF. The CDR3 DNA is TGTGCCAGCAGTTGGCGGGCCTCACTCTACGAGCAGTACTTC.

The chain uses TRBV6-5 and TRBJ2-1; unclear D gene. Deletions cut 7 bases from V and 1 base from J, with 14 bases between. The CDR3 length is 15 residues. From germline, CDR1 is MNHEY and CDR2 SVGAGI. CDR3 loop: CASTSSTGSYNEQFF. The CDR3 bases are TGTGCCAGCACCTCGAGTACGGGTTCCTACAATGAGCAGTTCTTC.

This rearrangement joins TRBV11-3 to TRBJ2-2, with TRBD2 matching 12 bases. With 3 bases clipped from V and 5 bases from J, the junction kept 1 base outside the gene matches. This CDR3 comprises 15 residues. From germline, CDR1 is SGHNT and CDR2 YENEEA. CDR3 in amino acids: CASSLGTSGTGELFF. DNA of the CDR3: TGTGCCAGCAGCTTGGGGACTAGCGGGACCGGGGAGCTGTTTTTT.

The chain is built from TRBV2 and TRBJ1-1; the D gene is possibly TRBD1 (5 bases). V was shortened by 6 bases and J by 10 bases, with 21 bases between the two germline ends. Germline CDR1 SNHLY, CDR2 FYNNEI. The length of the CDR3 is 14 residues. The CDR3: CASREEGSYPRAFF. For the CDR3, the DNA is TGTGCCAGCAGGGAGGAGGGGTCGTACCCCCGAGCTTTCTTT.

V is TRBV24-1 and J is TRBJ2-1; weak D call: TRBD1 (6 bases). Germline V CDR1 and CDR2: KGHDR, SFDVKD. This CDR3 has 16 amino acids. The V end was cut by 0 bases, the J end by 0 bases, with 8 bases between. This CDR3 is CATSDLRTASYNEQFF. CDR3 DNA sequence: TGTGCCACCAGTGATTTGAGGACAGCCTCCTACAATGAGCAGTTCTTC.

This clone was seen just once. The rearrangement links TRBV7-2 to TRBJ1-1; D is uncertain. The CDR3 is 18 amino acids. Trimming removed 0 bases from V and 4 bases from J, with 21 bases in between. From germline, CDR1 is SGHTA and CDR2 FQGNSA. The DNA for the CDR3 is TGTGCCAGCAGCTTAGCCACAGCATTTACCGCGGGCGGCACTGAAGCTTTCTTT. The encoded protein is CASSLATAFTAGGTEAFF.

CDR3 amino acids: CASRGRGAGDTQYF. CDR3 sequence (DNA): TGCGCCAGCCGCGGTCGGGGAGCGGGGGATACGCAGTATTTT. V gene TRBV5-1 combines with J gene TRBJ2-3; 7 bases agree with TRBD2. CDR1 and CDR2 (germline): SGHRS, YFSETQ. The CDR3 is 14 amino acids. V shed 7 bases and J 6 bases; nucleotides not matched to a gene: 11.

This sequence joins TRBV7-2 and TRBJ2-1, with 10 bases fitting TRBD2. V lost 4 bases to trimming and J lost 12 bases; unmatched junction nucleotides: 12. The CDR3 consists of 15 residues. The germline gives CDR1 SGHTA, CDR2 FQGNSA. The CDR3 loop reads CASSSSGRAGVVQFF. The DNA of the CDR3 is TGTGCCAGCAGCTCCAGCGGGAGGGCCGGGGTGGTGCAGTTCTTC.

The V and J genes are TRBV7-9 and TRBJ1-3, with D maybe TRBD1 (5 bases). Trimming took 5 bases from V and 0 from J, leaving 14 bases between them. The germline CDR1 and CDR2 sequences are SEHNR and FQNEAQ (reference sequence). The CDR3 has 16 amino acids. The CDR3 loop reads CASSPGGAYSGNTIYF. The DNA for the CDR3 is TGTGCCAGCAGCCCCGGCGGGGCCTACTCTGGAAACACCATATATTTT.

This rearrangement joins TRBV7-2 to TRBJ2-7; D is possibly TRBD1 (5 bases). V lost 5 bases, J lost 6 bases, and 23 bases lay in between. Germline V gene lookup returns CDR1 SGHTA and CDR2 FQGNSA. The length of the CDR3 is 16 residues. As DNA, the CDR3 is TGTGCCAGCAGCCCCAGAGTTGAGTTGGGGCAGGGCGAGCAGTACTTC. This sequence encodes CASSPRVELGQGEQYF.

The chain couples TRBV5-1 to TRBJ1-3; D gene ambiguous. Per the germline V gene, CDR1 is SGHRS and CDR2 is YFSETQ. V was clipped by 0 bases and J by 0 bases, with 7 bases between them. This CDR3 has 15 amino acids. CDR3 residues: CASSLGTASGNTIYF. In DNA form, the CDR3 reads TGCGCCAGCAGCTTGGGTACAGCCTCTGGAAACACCATATATTTT.